Listed below are T cell receptor beta chains from one sample, sequenced in a study of blood T cell repertoires in COVID-19. TCRdb keeps only in-frame clones here, not all; method: immunoSEQ multiplex PCR. The profile shows 200,000 or so clones, approximately 91% of them singletons. The sequenced sample consisted of peripheral blood. These receptors were taken from a woman in her forties who had recovered from COVID-19. CDR3s include the opening cysteine and the closing phenylalanine or tryptophan. A D gene is named only where the DNA matches it firmly. The listing skips clone size in some rows; elsewhere it reads once, few, many or a size class.

CDR3 | DNA | V | D | size | J
CASSVRGQASSPLHF | TGTGCCAGCAGCGTGAGGGGGCAGGCTAGTTCACCCCTCCACTTT | TRBV9 | TRBD1 | - | TRBJ1-6
CASSPTLLAGEPKDEQFF | TGTGCCAGCAGCCCGACTTTACTAGCGGGAGAACCTAAGGATGAGCAGTTCTTC | TRBV3-1/TRBV3-2 | TRBD2 | - | TRBJ2-1
CASSLELTTGETYNEQFF | TGTGCCAGCAGCTTGGAATTAACGACAGGGGAAACCTACAATGAGCAGTTCTTC | TRBV7-9 | TRBD1 | - | TRBJ2-1
CASSLGLAGDTQYF | TGTGCCAGCAGCCTGGGACTAGCGGGGGATACGCAGTATTTT | TRBV11-1 | TRBD2 | - | TRBJ2-3
CASVMTGSDTEAFF | TGTGCCAGCGTAATGACAGGTTCGGACACTGAAGCTTTCTTT | TRBV2 | - | once | TRBJ1-1
CAWSETGFQPQHF | TGTGCCTGGAGTGAGACAGGTTTTCAGCCCCAGCATTTT | TRBV30 | - | - | TRBJ1-5
CASSPSSSGRTYEQYF | TGTGCCAGCAGCCCAAGCTCTAGCGGGAGGACCTACGAGCAGTACTTC | TRBV11-2 | TRBD2 | - | TRBJ2-7
CASSLVGTGRHEKLFF | TGCGCCAGCAGCTTGGTGGGGACAGGGAGGCATGAAAAACTGTTTTTT | TRBV5-1 | TRBD1 | - | TRBJ1-4
CSVEDVYYGYTF | TGCAGCGTTGAAGACGTTTACTATGGCTACACCTTC | TRBV29-1 | - | - | TRBJ1-2
CASSIGTGASYEQYF | TGTGCCAGTAGTATAGGGACAGGGGCCTCCTACGAGCAGTACTTC | TRBV19 | TRBD1 | - | TRBJ2-7